Below, 22 T cell receptor beta chains from the same sample are listed, as sequenced in a study of T cell responses to AZD1222 COVID-19 vaccine. TCRdb's table, derived via immunoSEQ multiplex PCR, lists solely in-frame clones and lacks some. Seen here are around 140,000 clones, 89% observed once, and the top ten hold 6.3%. This sample comprised peripheral blood, obtained on day 0 of AZD1222 vaccination. These receptors were obtained from an adult in good health.

The CDR3 is CASSLMRGGQETQYF. Written as DNA, the CDR3 is TGTGCCAGCAGCTTAATGCGGGGGGGACAAGAGACCCAGTACTTC. The rearrangement joins TRBV7-8 to TRBJ2-5; 9 bases are shared with TRBD2. Germline V lookup: CDR1 SGHVS, CDR2 FQNEAQ. The V segment lost 2 bases and the J segment 2 bases; nucleotides outside the gene matches: 3. The CDR3 runs to 15 residues.

This clone showed up just once. The rearrangement joins TRBV30 to TRBJ2-6; D not resolved. The CDR3 spans 14 residues. Per germline, CDR1 GTSNPN and CDR2 SVGIG (reference sequence). The V end lost 0 bases, the J end lost 0 bases, and 3 bases lay between the germline ends. The CDR3 nucleotides read TGTGCCTGGAGTGTAAACTCTGGGGCCAACGTCCTGACTTTC. It codes for CAWSVNSGANVLTF. Supplemented by reference TRBV30 and TRBJ2-6, the full variable domain reads SQTIHQWPATLVQPVGSPLSLECTVEGTSNPNLYWYRQAAGRGLQLLFYSVGIGQISSEVPQNLSASRPQDRQFILSSKKLLLSDSGFYLCAWSVNSGANVLTFGAGSRLTVL.

The rearrangement uses TRBV27 and TRBJ2-1; no definite D call. The CDR3 spans 15 residues. Germline V lookup: CDR1 MNHEY, CDR2 SMNVEV (reference sequence). Trimming left V 5 bases short and J 0 bases short, with 11 bases between. The CDR3 DNA is TGTGCCAGCAGTGCCAGTCCAGGCTCCTACAATGAGCAGTTCTTC. This gives the protein CASSASPGSYNEQFF.

This sequence joins TRBV19 and TRBJ2-7; tentative D call: TRBD1 (5 bases). There are 14 residues in the CDR3. Germline V CDR1 and CDR2: LNHDA, SQIVND (reference sequence). Deletions cut 1 base from V and 6 bases from J, with 13 bases between. The DNA of the CDR3 is TGTGCCAGTAGTATAGTTCAGGGTGGGGTCGAGCAGTACTTC. It yields the protein CASSIVQGGVEQYF.

This clone was counted only a few times. This chain uses TRBV7-9 with TRBJ1-3; D gene uncertain. The CDR3 runs to 14 residues. The ends were cut back, 1 base at V and 1 base at J, with 5 bases in the middle. Germline V gene lookup returns CDR1 SEHNR and CDR2 FQNEAQ (reference sequence). CDR3 amino acids: CASSLGVSGNTIYF. The CDR3 DNA reads TGTGCCAGCAGCTTAGGGGTGTCTGGAAACACCATATATTTT.

The V and J genes are TRBV7-2 and TRBJ1-1; tentatively, D is TRBD1 (5 bases). V shed 0 bases and J shed 5 bases, with 7 bases lying between them. Per germline, CDR1 SGHTA and CDR2 FQGNSA. The CDR3 has 13 residues. The CDR3 spells CASSLAEGTEAFF. The CDR3 DNA reads TGTGCCAGCAGCTTAGCAGAGGGGACTGAAGCTTTCTTT.

The rearrangement joins TRBV6-5 to TRBJ2-6, with 8 bases matching TRBD1. Per germline, CDR1 MNHEY and CDR2 SVGAGI. This CDR3 has 15 amino acids. J gave up 2 bases and V 7 bases, and 4 bases lay outside the gene matches. The CDR3 region is CASNRGQAGANVLTF. The CDR3 DNA reads TGTGCCAGCAACCGGGGACAGGCTGGGGCCAACGTCCTGACTTTC.

The chain recombines TRBV2 with TRBJ1-2; 11 bases align to TRBD1. Germline V gene data show CDR1 as SNHLY and CDR2 as FYNNEI. The junction had 11 bases not matched to a gene; V was cut back by 5 bases and J by 6 bases. The CDR3 consists of 16 residues. Here the CDR3 reads CASSTTRQDRGHGYTF. The CDR3 DNA is TGTGCCAGCAGTACCACGCGTCAGGACAGGGGGCATGGCTACACCTTC.

The V call is TRBV6-5, the J call TRBJ1-6; 7 positions agree with TRBD1. CDR1 and CDR2 from the germline V gene are MNHEY and SVGAGI. The V gene end was trimmed by 11 bases and the J gene end by 10 bases; junction bases not matched to a gene: 14. The CDR3 contains 14 residues. Written as DNA, the CDR3 is TGTGCCCCGGTATTCGGGACAGCTAGGTCACCCCTCCACTTT. Amino acids: CAPVFGTARSPLHF.

V is TRBV30 and J is TRBJ1-3, with D perhaps matching TRBD1 (5 bases). This CDR3 has 13 residues. With 4 bases removed from V and 4 bases from J, the gap between germline ends came to 11 bases. Germline lookup yields CDR1 GTSNPN and CDR2 SVGIG (reference sequence). The CDR3 DNA follows: TGTGCCTGGATAGGGGATGGCGGAAACACCATATATTTT. This gives the protein CAWIGDGGNTIYF.

The gene calls are TRBV15 and TRBJ2-4; D call uncertain. Germline-derived CDR1 and CDR2 are LNHNV and YYDKDF (reference sequence). CDR3 size: 14 residues. V lost 5 bases, J lost 0 bases, and 8 bases lay in between. CDR3 nucleotide sequence: TGTGCCACCAGCCTGCGGTCAGCCAAAAACATTCAGTACTTC. This translates into CATSLRSAKNIQYF.

This chain connects TRBV5-8 to TRBJ1-5, with D uncertain. The germline CDR1 and CDR2 sequences are SGHTS and YDEGEE. V lost 5 bases and J lost 7, with 7 bases in between. The CDR3 spans 11 residues. The CDR3 DNA is TGTGCCAGCAGATGGGCCCAGCCCCAGCATTTT. It specifies CASRWAQPQHF.

To note about this clone: This specimen includes other DNA sequences encoding the same CDR3. This rearrangement joins TRBV30 to TRBJ2-3; no firm D call. Germline V gene sequence: CDR1 GTSNPN, CDR2 SVGIG (reference sequence). The CDR3 is made up of 11 amino acids. Trimming shortened V by 0 bases and J by 5 bases, and 3 bases separated the two germline ends. Here the CDR3 DNA reads TGTGCCTGGAGTGTACTAGATACGCAGTATTTT. Its protein product is CAWSVLDTQYF.

The V call is TRBV3-1 (or the pseudogene TRBV3-2), the J call TRBJ1-1, with a possible D match to TRBD1 (5 bases). Germline V gives CDR1 LGHDT, CDR2 YNNKEL (reference sequence). This CDR3 comprises 14 residues. The V end lost 7 bases, the J end lost 2 bases, and 14 bases lay between the germline ends. The CDR3 nucleotides read TGTGCCAGCACCTTCGGGGGGATTAACACTGAAGCTTTCTTT. Its protein is CASTFGGINTEAFF.

The V and J genes are TRBV5-1 and TRBJ1-2, with D unclear. Trimming removed 2 bases from V and 4 bases from J, with 9 bases in between. The V gene's germline CDR1 is SGHRS and CDR2 YFSETQ. The CDR3 length is 13 residues. In DNA form, the CDR3 reads TGCGCCAGCAGCTTAGCGAAGTCCTATGGCTACACCTTC. Residues: CASSLAKSYGYTF.

The V call is TRBV7-8, the J call TRBJ1-2; weak D call: TRBD1 (5 bases). The CDR3 is made up of 14 amino acids. Germline V gene sequence: CDR1 SGHVS, CDR2 FQNEAQ. V lost 2 bases, J lost 3 bases, and 10 bases lay in between. CDR3 protein: CASSLTGRDYGYTF. CDR3 in DNA: TGTGCCAGCAGCTTAACGGGACGGGACTATGGCTACACCTTC.

CDR3 sequence reads: CASKLSREINQPQHF. CDR3 nucleotide sequence: TGTGCCAGCAAACTGTCCAGGGAGATCAATCAGCCCCAGCATTTT. V and J are TRBV28 and TRBJ1-5, with a tentative D call TRBD1 (5 bases). Trimming pared 7 bases from V and 3 bases from J, leaving 16 bases between. The CDR3 has 15 amino acids. The germline gives CDR1 MDHEN, CDR2 SYDVKM. Filled out from reference TRBV28 and TRBJ1-5, the complete variable domain reads DVKVTQSSRYLVKRTGEKVFLECVQDMDHENMFWYRQDPGLGLRLIYFSYDVKMKEKGDIPEGYSVSREKKERFSLILESASTNQTSMYLCASKLSREINQPQHFGDGTRLSIL.

V usage is TRBV3-1 (or the pseudogene TRBV3-2) and J usage is TRBJ2-3; unclear D gene. V dropped 2 bases and J dropped 3 bases, with 15 bases sitting between them. CDR3 length equals 16 residues. Germline loops: CDR1 LGHDT, CDR2 YNNKEL (reference sequence). In DNA form, the CDR3 reads TGTGCCAGCAGCCAACAGATCCACAGTATAACAGATACGCAGTATTTT. Translating it yields CASSQQIHSITDTQYF.

The chain uses TRBV4-3 and TRBJ2-5; D possibly corresponds to TRBD1 (6 bases). CDR1 and CDR2 from the germline V gene are LGHNA and YSLEER. CDR3 length: 15 residues. Trimming stripped 0 bases from V and 2 bases from J, with 10 bases between. The CDR3 DNA reads TGCGCCAGCAGCCAAGATGTTGGACAGCAAGAGACCCAGTACTTC. Its translation is CASSQDVGQQETQYF.

V and J are TRBV7-9 and TRBJ1-2, with D unresolved. Trimming took off 5 bases at V and 4 bases at J, with 11 bases between the two ends. In germline, CDR1 is SEHNR, CDR2 FQNEAQ (reference sequence). The CDR3 runs 13 residues. The CDR3 here is CASSLIGGYGYTF. The CDR3 DNA follows: TGTGCCAGCAGCCTAATCGGCGGCTATGGCTACACCTTC. Full variable domain (rest looked up from reference TRBV7-9 and TRBJ1-2): DTGVSQNPRHKITKRGQNVTFRCDPISEHNRLYWYRQTLGQGPEFLTYFQNEAQLEKSRLLSDRFSAERPKGSFSTLEIQRTEQGDSAMYLCASSLIGGYGYTFGSGTRLTVV.

The chain joins TRBV5-8 to TRBJ1-3; maybe TRBD1 (6 bases). V dropped 3 bases and J dropped 2 bases, with 12 bases sitting between them. Per the germline V gene, CDR1 is SGHTS and CDR2 is YDEGEE. CDR3 length: 15 amino acids. CDR3 nucleotides: TGTGCCAGCAGCTCACAGGGCACACCTGGAAACACCATATATTTT. Protein sequence: CASSSQGTPGNTIYF.

This chain links TRBV6-5 with TRBJ1-1; a weak D match, TRBD1 (5 bases). The ends were cut back, 2 bases at V and 1 base at J, with 8 bases in the middle. CDR1 is MNHEY, CDR2 SVGAGI, per germline. This CDR3 is 14 amino acids long. CDR3 protein: CASSYRDGNTEAFF. The CDR3 nucleotides are TGTGCCAGCAGTTACCGGGACGGGAACACTGAAGCTTTCTTT.